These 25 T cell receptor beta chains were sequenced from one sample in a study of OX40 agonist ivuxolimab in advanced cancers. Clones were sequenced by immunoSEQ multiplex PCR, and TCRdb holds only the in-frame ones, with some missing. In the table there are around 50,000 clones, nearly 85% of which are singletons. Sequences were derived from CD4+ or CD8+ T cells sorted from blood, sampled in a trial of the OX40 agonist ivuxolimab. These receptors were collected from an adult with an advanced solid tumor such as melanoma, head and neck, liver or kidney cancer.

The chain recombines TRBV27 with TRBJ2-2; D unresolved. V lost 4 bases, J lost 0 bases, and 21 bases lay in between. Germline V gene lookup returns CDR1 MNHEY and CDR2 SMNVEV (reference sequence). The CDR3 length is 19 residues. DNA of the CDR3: TGTGCCAGCAGTTCAACGCCCTCGTCGGTTTACGCGAACACCGGGGAGCTGTTTTTT. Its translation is CASSSTPSSVYANTGELFF.

CDR3 amino acids: CANAGDSGANVLTF. The CDR3 DNA reads as TGTGCCAATGCAGGGGACTCTGGGGCCAACGTCCTGACTTTC. The rearrangement joins TRBV7-9 to TRBJ2-6, with D maybe TRBD1 (6 bases). Trimming left V 10 bases short and J 0 bases short, with 10 bases between. Germline V CDR1 and CDR2: SEHNR, FQNEAQ (reference sequence). The CDR3 is 14 residues long.

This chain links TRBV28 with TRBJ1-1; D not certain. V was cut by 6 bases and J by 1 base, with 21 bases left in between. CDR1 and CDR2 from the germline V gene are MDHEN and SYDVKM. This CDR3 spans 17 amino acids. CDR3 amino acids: CASSFSGPSKGNTEAFF. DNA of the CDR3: TGTGCCAGCAGCTTTTCTGGACCTTCTAAAGGGAACACTGAAGCTTTCTTT.

CDR3 protein: CASSKDRASTEAFF. The CDR3 DNA reads TGTGCCAGTAGTAAGGACAGGGCGAGTACTGAAGCTTTCTTT. V and J are TRBV19 and TRBJ1-1; 8 positions agree with TRBD1. With V trimmed by 4 bases and J by 5 bases, 6 bases remained unmatched. The CDR3 is made up of 14 amino acids. CDR1 and CDR2 (germline): LNHDA, SQIVND (reference sequence). The full variable domain, rest sourced from reference TRBV19 and TRBJ1-1, is DGGITQSPKYLFRKEGQNVTLSCEQNLNHDAMYWYRQDPGQGLRLIYYSQIVNDFQKGDIAEGYSVSREKKESFPLTVTSAQKNPTAFYLCASSKDRASTEAFFGQGTRLTVV.

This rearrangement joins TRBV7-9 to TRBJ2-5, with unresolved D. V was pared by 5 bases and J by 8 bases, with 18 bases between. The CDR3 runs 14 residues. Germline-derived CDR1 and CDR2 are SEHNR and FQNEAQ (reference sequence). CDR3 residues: CASSLTGDLGTQYF. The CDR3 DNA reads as TGTGCCAGCAGCCTTACTGGAGACTTGGGTACCCAGTACTTC.

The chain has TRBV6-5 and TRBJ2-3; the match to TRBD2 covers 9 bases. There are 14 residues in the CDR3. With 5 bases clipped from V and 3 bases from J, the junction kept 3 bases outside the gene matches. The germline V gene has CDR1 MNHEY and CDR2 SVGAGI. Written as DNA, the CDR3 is TGTGCCAGCAGTCGACTAGCGGTGACAGATACGCAGTATTTT. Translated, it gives CASSRLAVTDTQYF.

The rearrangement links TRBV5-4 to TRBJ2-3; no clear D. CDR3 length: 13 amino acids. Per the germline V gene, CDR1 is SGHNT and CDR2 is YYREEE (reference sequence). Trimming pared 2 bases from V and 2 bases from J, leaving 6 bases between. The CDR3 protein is CASSFRATDTQYF. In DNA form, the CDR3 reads TGTGCCAGCAGCTTCCGGGCCACAGATACGCAGTATTTT. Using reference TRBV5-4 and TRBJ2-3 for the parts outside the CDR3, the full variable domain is ETGVTQSPTHLIKTRGQQVTLRCSSQSGHNTVSWYQQALGQGPQFIFQYYREEENGRGNFPPRFSGLQFPNYSSELNVNALELDDSALYLCASSFRATDTQYFGPGTRLTVL.

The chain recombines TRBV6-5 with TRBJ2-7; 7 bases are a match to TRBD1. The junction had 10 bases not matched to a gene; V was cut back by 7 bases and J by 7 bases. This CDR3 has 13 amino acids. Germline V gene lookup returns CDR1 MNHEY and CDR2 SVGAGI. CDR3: CASTRTGKKEQYF. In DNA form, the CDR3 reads TGTGCCAGCACCAGGACAGGCAAAAAGGAGCAGTACTTC.

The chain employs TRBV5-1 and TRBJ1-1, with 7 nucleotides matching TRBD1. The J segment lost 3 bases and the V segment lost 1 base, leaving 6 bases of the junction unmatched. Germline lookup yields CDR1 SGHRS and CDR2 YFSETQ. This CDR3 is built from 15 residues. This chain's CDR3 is CASSLWRQGHTEAFF. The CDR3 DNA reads TGCGCCAGCAGCTTGTGGCGACAGGGCCACACTGAAGCTTTCTTT.

CDR3 nucleotides: TGTGCCAGCAGCTCTCCCGAGACTAGCGCTATAAACAATGAGCAGTTCTTC. This codes for CASSSPETSAINNEQFF. The chain joins TRBV11-3 to TRBJ2-1, with 8 bases matching TRBD2. Germline V gene data show CDR1 as SGHNT and CDR2 as YENEEA. The length of the CDR3 is 17 residues. J was trimmed by 5 bases and V by 4 bases; bases with no gene match: 13. Supplemented by reference TRBV11-3 and TRBJ2-1, the full variable domain reads EAGVVQSPRYKIIEKKQPVAFWCNPISGHNTLYWYLQNLGQGPELLIRYENEEAVDDSQLPKDRFSAERLKGVDSTLKIQPAELGDSAVYLCASSSPETSAINNEQFFGPGTRLTVL.

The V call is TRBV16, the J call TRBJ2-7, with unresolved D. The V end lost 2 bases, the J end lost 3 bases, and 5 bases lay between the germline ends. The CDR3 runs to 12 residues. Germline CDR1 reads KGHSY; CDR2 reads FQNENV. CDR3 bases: TGTGCCAGCAGCCAAACAAGCTACGAGCAGTACTTC. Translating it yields CASSQTSYEQYF.

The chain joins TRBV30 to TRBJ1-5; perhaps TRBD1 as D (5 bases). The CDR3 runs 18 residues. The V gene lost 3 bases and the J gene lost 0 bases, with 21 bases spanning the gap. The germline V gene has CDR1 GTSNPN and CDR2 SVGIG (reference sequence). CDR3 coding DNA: TGTGCCTGGAGCCCACGGTCCGGGGGTGGTTATAGCAATCAGCCCCAGCATTTT. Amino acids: CAWSPRSGGGYSNQPQHF.

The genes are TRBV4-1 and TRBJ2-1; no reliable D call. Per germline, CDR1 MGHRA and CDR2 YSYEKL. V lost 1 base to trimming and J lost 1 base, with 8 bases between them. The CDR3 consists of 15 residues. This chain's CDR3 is CASSQVGSSYNEQFF. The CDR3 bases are TGCGCCAGCAGCCAAGTGGGCTCGTCCTACAATGAGCAGTTCTTC.

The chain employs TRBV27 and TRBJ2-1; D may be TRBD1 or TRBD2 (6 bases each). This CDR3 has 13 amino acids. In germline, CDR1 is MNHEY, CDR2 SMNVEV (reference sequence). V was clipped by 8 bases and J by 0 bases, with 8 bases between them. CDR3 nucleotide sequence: TGTGCCAGCGGGGGGCCCTCCTACAATGAGCAGTTCTTC. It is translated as CASGGPSYNEQFF.

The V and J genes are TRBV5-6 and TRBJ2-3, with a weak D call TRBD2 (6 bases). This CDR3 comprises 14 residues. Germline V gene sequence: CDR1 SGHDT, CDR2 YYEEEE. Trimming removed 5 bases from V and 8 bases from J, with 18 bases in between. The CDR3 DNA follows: TGTGCCAGCAGACACCGGTCCCCCGGGGGTACGCAGTATTTT. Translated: CASRHRSPGGTQYF.

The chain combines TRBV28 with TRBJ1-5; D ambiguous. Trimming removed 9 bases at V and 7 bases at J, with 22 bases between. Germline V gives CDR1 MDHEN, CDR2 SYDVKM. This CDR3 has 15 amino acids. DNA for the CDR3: TGTGCCAGTAAGAGAGATCAGGTGGCGGGCCAGCCCCAGCATTTT. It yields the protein CASKRDQVAGQPQHF.

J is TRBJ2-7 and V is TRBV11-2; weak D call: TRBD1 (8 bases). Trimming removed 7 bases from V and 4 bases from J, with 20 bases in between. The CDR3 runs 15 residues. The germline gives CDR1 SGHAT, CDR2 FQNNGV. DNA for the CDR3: TGTGCCAGCAAGGGGGGAGGGACAGGACGTTACGAGCAGTACTTC. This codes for CASKGGGTGRYEQYF.

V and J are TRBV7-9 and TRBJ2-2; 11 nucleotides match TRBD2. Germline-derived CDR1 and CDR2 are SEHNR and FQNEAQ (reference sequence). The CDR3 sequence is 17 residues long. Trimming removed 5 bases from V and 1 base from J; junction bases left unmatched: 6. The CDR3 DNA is TGTGCCAGCAGCCATACCGGGACTAGCGGGAACACCGGGGAGCTGTTTTTT. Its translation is CASSHTGTSGNTGELFF. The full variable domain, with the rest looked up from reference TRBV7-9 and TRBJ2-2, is DTGVSQNPRHKITKRGQNVTFRCDPISEHNRLYWYRQTLGQGPEFLTYFQNEAQLEKSRLLSDRFSAERPKGSFSTLEIQRTEQGDSAMYLCASSHTGTSGNTGELFFGEGSRLTVL.

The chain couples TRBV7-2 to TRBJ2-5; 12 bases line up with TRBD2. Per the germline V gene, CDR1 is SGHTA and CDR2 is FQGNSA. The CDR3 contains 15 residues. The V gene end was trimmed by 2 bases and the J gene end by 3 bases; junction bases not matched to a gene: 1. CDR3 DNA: TGTGCCAGCAGCTTACTAGCGGGAGGGGAAGAGACCCAGTACTTC. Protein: CASSLLAGGEETQYF.

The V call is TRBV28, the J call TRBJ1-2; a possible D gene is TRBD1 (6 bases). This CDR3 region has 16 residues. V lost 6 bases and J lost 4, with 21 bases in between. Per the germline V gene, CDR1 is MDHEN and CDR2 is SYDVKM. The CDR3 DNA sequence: TGTGCCAGCAGCAACGCGGAGGGGGGGAACCTCTATGGCTACACCTTC. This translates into CASSNAEGGNLYGYTF.

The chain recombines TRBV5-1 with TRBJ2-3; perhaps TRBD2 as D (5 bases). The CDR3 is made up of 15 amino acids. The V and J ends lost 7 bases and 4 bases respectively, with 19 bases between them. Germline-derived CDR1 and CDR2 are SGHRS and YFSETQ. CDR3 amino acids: CASAGFLGIPDTQYF. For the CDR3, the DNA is TGCGCCAGCGCGGGCTTTCTGGGGATTCCAGATACGCAGTATTTT. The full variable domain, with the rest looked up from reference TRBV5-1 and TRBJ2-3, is KAGVTQTPRYLIKTRGQQVTLSCSPISGHRSVSWYQQTPGQGLQFLFEYFSETQRNKGNFPGRFSGRQFSNSRSEMNVSTLELGDSALYLCASAGFLGIPDTQYFGPGTRLTVL.

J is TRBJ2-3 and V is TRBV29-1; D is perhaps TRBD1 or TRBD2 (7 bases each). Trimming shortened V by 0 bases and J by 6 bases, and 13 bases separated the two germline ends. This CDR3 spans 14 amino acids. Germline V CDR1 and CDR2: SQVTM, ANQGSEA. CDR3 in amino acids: CSVEEAGTADTQYF. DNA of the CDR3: TGCAGCGTTGAAGAAGCGGGGACAGCCGATACGCAGTATTTT.

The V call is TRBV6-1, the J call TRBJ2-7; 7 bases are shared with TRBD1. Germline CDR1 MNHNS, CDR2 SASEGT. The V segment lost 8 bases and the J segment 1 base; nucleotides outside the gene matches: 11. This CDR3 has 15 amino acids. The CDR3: CASRRDRESSYEQYF. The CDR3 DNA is TGTGCCAGCCGGCGCGACAGGGAGTCATCCTACGAGCAGTACTTC.

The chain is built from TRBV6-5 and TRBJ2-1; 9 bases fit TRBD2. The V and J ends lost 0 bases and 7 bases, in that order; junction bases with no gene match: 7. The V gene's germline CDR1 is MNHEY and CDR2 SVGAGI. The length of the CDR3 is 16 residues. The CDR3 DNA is TGTGCCAGCAGTTACTCGGCGGGAGGGGGGTGGAATGAGCAGTTCTTC. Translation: CASSYSAGGGWNEQFF.

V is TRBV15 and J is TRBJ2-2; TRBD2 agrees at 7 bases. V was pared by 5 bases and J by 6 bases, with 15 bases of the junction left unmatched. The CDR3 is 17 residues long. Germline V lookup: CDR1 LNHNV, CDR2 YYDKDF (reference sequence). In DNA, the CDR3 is TGTGCCACCAGCTACTCCGCGGGAGTGATCGGGCCCGGGGAGCTGTTTTTT. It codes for CATSYSAGVIGPGELFF.